The clone carrying this T cell receptor beta chain appeared a single time. Methods used by the authors: Amplification of reference gene primers was used by the study to estimate nucleated cell counts. The repertoire was sequenced with immunoSEQ multiplex PCR; TCRdb's copy has only in-frame clones and lacks some. The DNA gave D and trimming, while V, J and clone size come from that table. The sample records some 120,000 clones, 88% being singletons. CDR3 length: 14 residues. V dropped 5 bases and J dropped 5 bases, with 13 bases sitting between them. CDR1 is PRHDT and CDR2 is FYEKMQ in the germline V gene (reference sequence). These data originate in a study of blood T cell repertoires in COVID-19. Study-level background: In each case, the material was cDNA or gDNA derived from T cells, B-cell-depleted T cells, or PBMCs.

Sequencing was done on a sample of peripheral blood. The V call is TRBV13, the J call TRBJ2-1; D gene unclear. The TCR comes from a woman older than 75 with acute or convalescent COVID-19. CDR3 residues: CASSQGGGHNEQFF. The CDR3 DNA reads as TGTGCCAGCAGCCAAGGCGGCGGCCACAATGAGCAGTTCTTC.